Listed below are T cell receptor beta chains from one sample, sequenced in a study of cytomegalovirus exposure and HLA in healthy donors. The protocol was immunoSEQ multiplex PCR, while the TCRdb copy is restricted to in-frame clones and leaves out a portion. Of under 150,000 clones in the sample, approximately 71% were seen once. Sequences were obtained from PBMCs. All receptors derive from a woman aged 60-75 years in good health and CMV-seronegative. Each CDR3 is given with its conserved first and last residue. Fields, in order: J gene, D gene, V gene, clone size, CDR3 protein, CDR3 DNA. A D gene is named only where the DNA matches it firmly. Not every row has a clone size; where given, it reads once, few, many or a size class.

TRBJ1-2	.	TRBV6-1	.	CASSEVMIGELYGYTF	TGTGCCAGCAGTGAAGTGATGATTGGGGAGCTCTATGGCTACACCTTC
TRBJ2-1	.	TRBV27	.	CATHEGLDYNEQFF	TGTGCCACCCACGAGGGACTGGACTACAATGAGCAGTTCTTC
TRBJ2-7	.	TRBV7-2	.	CASSRPSGASYEQYF	TGTGCCAGCAGCCGGCCTAGTGGTGCATCCTACGAGCAGTACTTC
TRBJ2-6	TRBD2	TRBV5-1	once	CASSPGASGANTGANVLTF	TGCGCCAGCAGCCCTGGGGCTAGCGGGGCCAACACTGGGGCCAACGTCCTGACTTTC
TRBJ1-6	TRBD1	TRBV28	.	CASSPPGGQREALF	TGTGCCAGCAGTCCCCCAGGGGGGCAAAGGGAAGCGCTGTTT
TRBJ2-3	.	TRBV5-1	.	CASSFGTSPTTDTQYF	TGCGCCAGCAGCTTCGGGACTTCGCCCACCACAGATACGCAGTATTTT
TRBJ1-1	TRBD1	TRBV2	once	CASSPTGLNTEAFF	TGTGCCAGCAGTCCGACAGGGTTGAACACTGAAGCTTTCTTT
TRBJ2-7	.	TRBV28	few	CASLRATSSYEQYF	TGTGCCAGCCTTAGAGCGACTAGCTCCTACGAGCAGTACTTC
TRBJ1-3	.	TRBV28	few	CASSSQGRFSGNTIYF	TGTGCCAGCAGTAGCCAGGGGCGTTTTTCTGGAAACACCATATATTTT
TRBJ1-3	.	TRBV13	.	CASSFGTGSSGNTIYF	TGTGCCAGCAGCTTCGGTACAGGGAGCTCTGGAAACACCATATATTTT
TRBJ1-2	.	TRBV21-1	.	CASSAQGHYYGYTF	TGTGCCAGCAGCGCACAGGGGCACTACTATGGCTACACCTTC
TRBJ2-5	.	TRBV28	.	CASTRGIETQYF	TGTGCCAGCACAAGGGGGATCGAGACCCAGTACTTC
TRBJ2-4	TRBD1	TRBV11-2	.	CASSFRAGGKNIQYF	TGTGCCAGCAGCTTCCGGGCAGGGGGCAAAAACATTCAGTACTTC
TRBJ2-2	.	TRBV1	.	CTSSQETGRTPNTGELFF	TGCACCAGCAGCCAAGAGACAGGCCGAACACCGAACACCGGGGAGCTGTTTTTT
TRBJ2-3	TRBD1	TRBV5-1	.	CASSLGTGGTDTQYF	TGCGCCAGCAGCTTGGGGACAGGGGGCACAGATACGCAGTATTTT
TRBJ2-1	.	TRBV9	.	CASSFGLGGYNEQFF	TGTGCCAGCAGCTTCGGGCTAGGGGGCTACAATGAGCAGTTCTTC
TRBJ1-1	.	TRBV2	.	CASSEDLNIYTEAFF	TGTGCCAGCAGTGAAGACCTTAACATCTACACTGAAGCTTTCTTT
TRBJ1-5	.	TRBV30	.	CAWKDTGGNQPQHF	TGTGCCTGGAAAGACACCGGCGGCAATCAGCCCCAGCATTTT
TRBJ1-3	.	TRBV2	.	CASSEWSGSYGNTIYF	TGTGCCAGCAGTGAATGGTCAGGATCGTATGGAAACACCATATATTTT
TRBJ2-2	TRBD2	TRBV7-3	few	CASSLGLVNTGELFF	TGTGCCAGCAGCCTCGGACTAGTCAACACCGGGGAGCTGTTTTTT
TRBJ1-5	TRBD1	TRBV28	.	CASSFSDRFNQPQHF	TGTGCCAGCAGTTTCTCGGACAGGTTTAATCAGCCCCAGCATTTT
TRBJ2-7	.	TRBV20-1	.	CSAQVAYEQYF	TGCAGTGCTCAGGTCGCCTACGAGCAGTACTTC
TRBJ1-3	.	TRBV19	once	CASSPGTGNTIYF	TGTGCCAGTAGTCCAGGGACAGGAAACACCATATATTTT
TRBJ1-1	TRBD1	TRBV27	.	CASSPRGPLNTEAFF	TGTGCCAGCAGTCCTAGGGGGCCCCTGAACACTGAAGCTTTCTTT
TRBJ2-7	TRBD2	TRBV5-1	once	CASSGTSGRSEQYF	TGCGCCAGCAGCGGAACTAGCGGGAGATCCGAGCAGTACTTC
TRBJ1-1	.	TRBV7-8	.	CASSLDSPGNTEAFF	TGTGCCAGCAGCTTGGACAGCCCGGGGAACACTGAAGCTTTCTTT
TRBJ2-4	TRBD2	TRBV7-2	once	CASSLVRRGRDIQYF	TGTGCCAGCAGCTTAGTCAGGCGGGGGAGAGACATTCAGTACTTC
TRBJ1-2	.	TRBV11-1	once	CASSFRFLGGYTF	TGTGCCAGCAGCTTCAGGTTTCTGGGCGGCTACACCTTC
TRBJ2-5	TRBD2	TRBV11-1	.	CASSPSGAPGTQYF	TGTGCCAGCAGCCCTAGCGGGGCCCCGGGGACCCAGTACTTC
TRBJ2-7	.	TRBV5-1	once	CASSSAGSYEQYF	TGCGCCAGCAGCTCGGCGGGCAGCTACGAGCAGTACTTC
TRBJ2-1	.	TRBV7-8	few	CASSHRRWNNNEQFF	TGTGCCAGCAGCCATCGGAGGTGGAATAACAATGAGCAGTTCTTC
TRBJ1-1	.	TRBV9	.	CASSVAGEDTEAFF	TGTGCCAGCAGCGTAGCGGGGGAGGACACTGAAGCTTTCTTT
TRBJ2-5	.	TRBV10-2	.	CASSESPPEGLGQETQYF	TGCGCCAGCAGTGAGTCCCCCCCGGAGGGCCTGGGACAAGAGACCCAGTACTTC
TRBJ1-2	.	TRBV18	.	CASSPPRQGLFYGYTF	TGTGCCAGCTCACCACCGCGGCAGGGACTTTTCTATGGCTACACCTTC
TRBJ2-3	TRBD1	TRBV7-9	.	CASSIGTGGTDTQYF	TGTGCCAGCAGCATAGGGACAGGGGGCACGGATACGCAGTATTTT
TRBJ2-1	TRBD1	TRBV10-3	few	CAISRTGENEQFF	TGTGCCATCAGCAGGACAGGGGAGAATGAGCAGTTCTTC
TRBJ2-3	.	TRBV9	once	CASSRGQSDAQYF	TGTGCCAGCAGCCGCGGACAGTCAGATGCGCAGTATTTT
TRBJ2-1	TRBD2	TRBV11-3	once	CASSHTSGSYNEQFF	TGTGCCAGCAGCCATACTAGCGGATCCTACAATGAGCAGTTCTTC
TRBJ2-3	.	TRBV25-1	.	CASSLTITETQYF	TGTGCCAGCAGTCTGACAATCACCGAGACGCAGTATTTT
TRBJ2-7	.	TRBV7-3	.	CASSAGQAGIDEQYF	TGTGCCAGCAGCGCCGGTCAGGCGGGAATCGACGAGCAGTACTTC
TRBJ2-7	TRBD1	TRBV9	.	CASSPGTGATGQYF	TGTGCCAGCAGCCCTGGGACAGGTGCTACGGGGCAGTACTTC
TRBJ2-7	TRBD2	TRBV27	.	CASSYRLAGGYEQYF	TGTGCCAGCAGTTACCGACTAGCGGGAGGATACGAGCAGTACTTC
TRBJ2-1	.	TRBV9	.	CASSVETLATYNEQFF	TGTGCCAGCAGCGTAGAGACCCTAGCGACCTACAATGAGCAGTTCTTC